The 29 T cell receptor beta chains in this list originate from one sample, sequenced in a study of patients and donors after allogeneic stem cell transplantation (TCRdb year 2020). Library creation used RT-PCR. The sample was run on a NextSeq 550. TCRdb ran its own pipeline on the public reads, namely fastp trimming at Q25 and MiXCR clone calling, and kept in-frame beta chains. Rows matching on CDR3 protein sequence are summarized as one entry with the most common DNA and genes. A total of around 240,000 distinct CDR3 sequences appear in this sample, approximately 14% of them only once. Jointly, the top ten make up around 10% of the sample. Sequenced input: blood, either unsorted or a sorted T cell fraction (not recorded which). All receptors derive from a human donor who was either an allogeneic HSCT recipient or a stem cell or donor lymphocyte infusion donor (not recorded which). It is not recorded whose cells these are; they may come from a transplant donor.

The chain links TRBV25-1 to TRBJ1-6; D may be TRBD1 (6 bases). The CDR3 contains 15 residues. The germline V gene encodes CDR1 MGHDK and CDR2 SYGVNS. V was cut by 6 bases and J by 1 base, with 10 bases left in between. The DNA of the CDR3 is TGTGCCAGCAGAAGTCAGGGGTCCTATAATTCACCCCTCCACTTT. This codes for CASRSQGSYNSPLHF.

This clonotype was counted many times. This chain joins TRBV7-2 and TRBJ2-7; no reliable D call. Per germline, CDR1 SGHTA and CDR2 FQGNSA. The length of the CDR3 is 13 residues. V lost 2 bases and J 3 bases, leaving 8 bases between the germline ends. The chain's CDR3 is CASSLNRDYEQYF. The CDR3 DNA follows: TGTGCCAGCAGCTTAAACAGAGACTACGAGCAGTACTTC. Supplemented by reference TRBV7-2 and TRBJ2-7, the full variable domain reads GAGVSQSPSNKVTEKGKDVELRCDPISGHTALYWYRQSLGQGLEFLIYFQGNSAPDKSGLPSDRFSAERTGGSVSTLTIQRTQQEDSAVYLCASSLNRDYEQYFGPGTRLTVT.

This clonotype was found a few times. CDR3 protein: CAISESLGMVGGYTF. For the CDR3, the DNA is TGTGCCATCAGTGAGTCTTTGGGTATGGTCGGAGGCTACACCTTC. V gene TRBV10-3 combines with J gene TRBJ1-2; D not certain. CDR3 length: 15 amino acids. V was pared by 0 bases and J by 8 bases, with 16 bases between. Per germline, CDR1 ENHRY and CDR2 SYGVKD.

The genes are TRBV7-8 and TRBJ2-7; TRBD2 might be the D (5 bases). Germline assignment: CDR1 SGHVS and CDR2 FQNEAQ. The V end lost 4 bases, the J end lost 6 bases, and 28 bases lay between the germline ends. CDR3 size: 18 residues. CDR3 DNA: TGTGCCAGCAGCTCCCGTGAGGCCTGGCTAGCCCAGTGGAGCGAGCAGTACTTC. This sequence encodes CASSSREAWLAQWSEQYF.

This clonotype was seen at least ten times. The V call is TRBV20-1, the J call TRBJ2-7; 12 nucleotides align to TRBD2. Losses at the gene ends were 0 bases for V and 5 bases for J; bases not matched to a gene: 8. Germline V gene sequence: CDR1 DFQATT, CDR2 SNEGSKA (reference sequence). The CDR3 is 16 residues long. In DNA form, the CDR3 reads TGCAGTGCTAGAGATTCCCGGACTAGCGGGGCCCACGAGCAGTACTTC. It encodes CSARDSRTSGAHEQYF.

This clonotype was counted only a few times. This sequence joins TRBV10-3 and TRBJ1-2; 9 bases map to TRBD1. This CDR3 is 14 amino acids long. Trimming removed 6 bases from V and 5 bases from J; junction bases left unmatched: 7. CDR1 and CDR2 (germline): ENHRY, SYGVKD. The CDR3 DNA reads as TGTGCCATCAGGGCACAGGGGGCTTCGTATGGCTACACCTTC. This encodes CAIRAQGASYGYTF.

This clonotype was detected only a few times. The V call is TRBV7-3, the J call TRBJ2-3; D gene uncertain. The V end was cut by 1 base, the J end by 6 bases, with 11 bases between. This CDR3 has 14 residues. In germline, CDR1 is SGHTA, CDR2 FQGTGA. The CDR3 is CASSLNGVPDTQYF. The DNA for the CDR3 is TGTGCCAGCAGCTTAAATGGGGTGCCGGATACGCAGTATTTT.

V usage is TRBV6-2 or TRBV6-3 and J usage is TRBJ1-6; TRBD1 matches at 7 bases. V shed 7 bases, J shed 14 bases, and the junction held 8 bases outside the gene matches. The CDR3 contains 12 residues. The germline V gene encodes CDR1 MNHEY and CDR2 SVGEGT. The CDR3: CASNNRGDTLHF. Written as DNA, the CDR3 is TGTGCCAGCAACAACAGGGGAGACACCCTCCACTTT.

This clonotype came up many times. V gene TRBV27 combines with J gene TRBJ2-1, with TRBD2 matching over 10 bases. Germline values: CDR1 MNHEY, CDR2 SMNVEV (reference sequence). The CDR3 totals 14 residues. Trimming took 10 bases from V and 7 from J; bases not matched to a gene: 10. The CDR3 DNA reads as TGTGCCACCCTTACTAGCGGGATTTCGAATGAGCAGTTCTTC. This translates into CATLTSGISNEQFF.

This clonotype was observed at least ten times. J is TRBJ2-5 and V is TRBV9; 9 nucleotides match TRBD1. CDR3 length: 14 residues. Germline CDR1 SGDLS, CDR2 YYNGEE. V gave up 3 bases and J gave up 3 bases; unmatched junction bases: 3. The CDR3, as DNA: TGTGCCAGCAGCGATCGGGACAGGGAAGAGACCCAGTACTTC. It codes for CASSDRDREETQYF.

This clonotype was picked up many times. The gene calls are TRBV7-2 and TRBJ2-3, with 8 bases lining up with TRBD1. Per germline, CDR1 SGHTA and CDR2 FQGNSA. This CDR3 is built from 14 residues. After removal of 3 bases from V and 6 bases from J, the junction contained 5 bases not matched to a gene. For the CDR3, the DNA is TGTGCCAGCAGCTTCCGACAGGGGAGGGATACGCAGTATTTT. It specifies CASSFRQGRDTQYF.

There are many counts of this clonotype. The genes are TRBV9 and TRBJ1-1; the D is unclear. The CDR3 is 13 amino acids. From germline, CDR1 is SGDLS and CDR2 YYNGEE. Trimming removed 4 bases at V and 3 bases at J, with 10 bases between. The CDR3 DNA reads TGTGCCAGCAGCAAGGAGGGTGACACTGAAGCTTTCTTT. The encoded protein is CASSKEGDTEAFF. Variable domain in full (rest from reference TRBV9 and TRBJ1-1): DSGVTQTPKHLITATGQRVTLRCSPRSGDLSVYWYQQSLDQGLQFLIQYYNGEERAKGNILERFSAQQFPDLHSELNLSSLELGDSALYFCASSKEGDTEAFFGQGTRLTVV.

The chain is built from TRBV10-3 and TRBJ1-2, with unresolved D. CDR1 is ENHRY and CDR2 is SYGVKD in the germline V gene. V was shortened by 3 bases and J by 4 bases, with 9 bases between the two germline ends. The CDR3 runs to 13 residues. The CDR3, as DNA: TGTGCCATCAGTGAACCCGGAAGCTATGGCTACACCTTC. It translates to CAISEPGSYGYTF.

Ten or more counts support this clonotype. The V gene is TRBV7-3, the J gene TRBJ2-2, with 10 bases matching TRBD2. The V gene's germline CDR1 is SGHTA and CDR2 FQGTGA. V was pared by 6 bases and J by 6 bases, with 10 bases of the junction left unmatched. The CDR3 is 16 residues long. The CDR3 DNA is TGTGCCAGCAGGAAAGAAGCGGGAGGGCCCCCCGGGGAGCTGTTTTTT. It is translated as CASRKEAGGPPGELFF.

The chain carries TRBV5-1 and TRBJ2-7; TRBD1 agrees at 7 bases. The germline CDR1 and CDR2 sequences are SGHRS and YFSETQ. After removal of 1 base from V and 5 bases from J, the junction contained 6 bases not matched to a gene. The CDR3 is made up of 14 amino acids. The CDR3 reads CASSLQGTEHEQYF. CDR3 sequence (DNA): TGCGCCAGCAGCTTGCAAGGGACAGAGCACGAGCAGTACTTC.

The sample holds a few counts of this clonotype. The chain couples TRBV20-1 to TRBJ2-1, with TRBD2 matching over 9 bases. The V gene end was trimmed by 0 bases and the J gene end by 4 bases; junction bases not matched to a gene: 19. Germline CDR1 reads DFQATT; CDR2 reads SNEGSKA (reference sequence). The CDR3 sequence is 20 residues long. The CDR3 region has the DNA TGCAGTGCTAGAGATCAGCGGCTAGCGGGAAATAGAGGCCAGTACAATGAGCAGTTCTTC. Its protein product is CSARDQRLAGNRGQYNEQFF.

This clonotype was seen repeatedly, ten times or more. The chain is built from TRBV2 and TRBJ2-5, with 7 bases identical to TRBD1. This CDR3 is 18 amino acids long. Germline V CDR1 and CDR2: SNHLY, FYNNEI. The junction had 14 bases not matched to a gene; V was cut back by 1 base and J by 3 bases. The CDR3 DNA sequence: TGTGCCAGCAGTGAAGGGGACAGCAAAAAAAGAAAAAAAGAGACCCAGTACTTC. Translated, it gives CASSEGDSKKRKKETQYF.

The table lists this clonotype with a few counts. The chain uses TRBV10-3 and TRBJ1-5; tentatively, D is TRBD1 (5 bases). Germline-derived CDR1 and CDR2 are ENHRY and SYGVKD. The CDR3 extends over 15 amino acids. V was shortened by 2 bases and J by 0 bases, with 8 bases between the two germline ends. CDR3 region: CAISEGQDSNQPQHF. For the CDR3, the DNA is TGTGCCATCAGTGAGGGACAAGATAGCAATCAGCCCCAGCATTTT.

This clonotype was seen a few times. V usage is TRBV7-2 and J usage is TRBJ1-6; D is uncertain. The ends were cut back, 2 bases at V and 7 bases at J, with 9 bases in the middle. Germline CDR1 and CDR2: SGHTA and FQGNSA. The CDR3 covers 14 residues. The DNA for the CDR3 is TGTGCCAGCAGCTTACCCAGGTCAAATTCACCCCTCCACTTT. This encodes CASSLPRSNSPLHF.

This clonotype was recorded only once. This chain uses TRBV5-1 with TRBJ1-2, with no clear D. Germline V lookup: CDR1 SGHRS, CDR2 YFSETQ. Trimming left V 3 bases short and J 7 bases short, with 10 bases between. The CDR3 consists of 12 residues. The CDR3 DNA is TGCGCCAGCAGCTACCTCGAGGGTGGCTACACCTTC. Translating it yields CASSYLEGGYTF.

This clonotype was seen a few times. The chain carries TRBV11-2 and TRBJ2-3; D gene unclear. Trimming removed 7 bases at V and 6 bases at J, with 17 bases between. This CDR3 has 14 amino acids. Germline V lookup: CDR1 SGHAT, CDR2 FQNNGV. This chain's CDR3 is CASTPSIWADTQYF. The CDR3 nucleotides are TGTGCCAGCACCCCTTCCATATGGGCCGATACGCAGTATTTT.

This clonotype occurred many times. V and J are TRBV28 and TRBJ1-2; D remains ambiguous. The CDR3 contains 13 residues. The V and J ends lost 2 bases and 2 bases respectively, with 6 bases between them. CDR1 is MDHEN and CDR2 is SYDVKM in the germline V gene. The CDR3 loop is CASSLRRNYGYTF. CDR3 nucleotides: TGTGCCAGCAGTTTAAGACGGAACTATGGCTACACCTTC.

The sample holds many counts of this clonotype. The chain employs TRBV6-1 and TRBJ2-6; maybe TRBD1 (6 bases). CDR1 is MNHNS and CDR2 is SASEGT in the germline V gene. This CDR3 region has 15 residues. The germline V and J ends were trimmed by 5 bases and 0 bases, with 8 bases remaining between them. The CDR3 protein is CASSKTGSGANVLTF. The DNA of the CDR3 is TGTGCCAGCAGTAAGACAGGCTCTGGGGCCAACGTCCTGACTTTC.

The chain carries TRBV4-2 and TRBJ2-5; TRBD2 might be the D (6 bases). The CDR3 loop spans 13 amino acids. V lost 2 bases to trimming and J lost 5 bases, with 9 bases between them. CDR1 is LGHNA, CDR2 YNFKEQ, per germline. The CDR3 is CASSQTSRETQYF. The CDR3 region has the DNA TGTGCCAGCAGCCAAACTAGCAGGGAGACCCAGTACTTC.

This chain links TRBV7-8 with TRBJ2-7; D unresolved. V was clipped by 4 bases and J by 0 bases, with 10 bases between them. Per germline, CDR1 SGHVS and CDR2 FQNEAQ. This CDR3 contains 14 residues. The CDR3 loop is CASSYDTFSYEQYF. Written as DNA, the CDR3 is TGTGCCAGCAGCTACGACACCTTCTCCTACGAGCAGTACTTC.

This clonotype was seen ten or more times. In DNA form, the CDR3 reads TGTGCCAGCGAAACAGGGGGCACAGATACGCAGTATTTT. Amino acid sequence: CASETGGTDTQYF. The chain employs TRBV2 and TRBJ2-3; 7 bases line up with TRBD1. The V gene end was trimmed by 8 bases and the J gene end by 1 base; junction bases not matched to a gene: 3. This CDR3 has 13 amino acids. The germline gives CDR1 SNHLY, CDR2 FYNNEI.

The table lists this clonotype with a few counts. The chain employs TRBV7-6 and TRBJ1-5; 8 bases are a match to TRBD1. Per the germline V gene, CDR1 is SGHVS and CDR2 is FNYEAQ. The CDR3 consists of 16 residues. Trimming at V came to 1 base and at J to 3 bases, leaving 5 bases not matched to a gene. In DNA, the CDR3 is TGTGCCAGCAGCTTAGATCCAGGGGGCTTCAATCAGCCCCAGCATTTT. Protein product: CASSLDPGGFNQPQHF.

Only a few counts were recorded for this clonotype. The gene calls are TRBV12-3 or TRBV12-4 and TRBJ1-1; D is possibly TRBD1 (5 bases). The CDR3 totals 16 residues. Trimming removed 7 bases at V and 0 bases at J, with 18 bases between. Here the CDR3 reads CASTSRPGPLNTEAFF. CDR3 nucleotides: TGTGCCAGCACCTCAAGGCCGGGACCGCTGAACACTGAAGCTTTCTTT.

This clonotype was observed a handful of times. The V gene is TRBV3-1, the J gene TRBJ2-6; D is ambiguous. Germline assignment: CDR1 LGHDT and CDR2 YNNKEL (reference sequence). The CDR3 is 14 residues long. Deletions cut 1 base from V and 1 base from J, with 2 bases between. The CDR3 DNA is TGTGCCAGCAGCCAAGCTTCTGGGGCCAACGTCCTGACTTTC. Translating gives CASSQASGANVLTF.